The 26 T cell receptor beta chains given below trace back to one sample, sequenced in a study of blood T cell repertoires in COVID-19. Clones were sequenced by immunoSEQ multiplex PCR, and TCRdb holds only the in-frame ones, with some missing. The table records some 400,000 clones, nearly 90% of them present only once. Material for sequencing was peripheral blood. These receptors were collected from a man aged 18 to 30 with active or convalescent COVID-19.

This clone has only one observation. The V gene is TRBV4-3, the J gene TRBJ2-2, with D possibly being TRBD1 (6 bases). Trimming removed 4 bases at V and 0 bases at J, with 9 bases between. From germline, CDR1 is LGHNA and CDR2 YSLEER. There are 15 residues in the CDR3. CDR3 bases: TGCGCCAGCAGCCGACAGGAAACGAACACCGGGGAGCTGTTTTTT. Its translation is CASSRQETNTGELFF.

In this sample, this clone turned up a few times. The gene calls are TRBV6-5 and TRBJ1-4; D is undetermined. The V gene's germline CDR1 is MNHEY and CDR2 SVGAGI. V was cut by 5 bases and J by 3 bases, with 10 bases left in between. The length of the CDR3 is 14 residues. The CDR3 DNA is TGTGCCAGCAGTCCGGAGGCGGCTAATGAAAAACTGTTTTTT. The encoded protein is CASSPEAANEKLFF.

V usage is TRBV7-9 and J usage is TRBJ1-2; 8 bases match TRBD1. V lost 5 bases to trimming and J lost 0 bases; unmatched junction nucleotides: 17. The CDR3 runs to 19 residues. Germline CDR1 is SEHNR and CDR2 is FQNEAQ (reference sequence). The CDR3 DNA reads as TGTGCCAGCAGCCCCCCGACAGGGGAGGTCCGCCTGACTAACTATGGCTACACCTTC. Its protein is CASSPPTGEVRLTNYGYTF.

This rearrangement joins TRBV3-1 (or the pseudogene TRBV3-2) to TRBJ2-2; 8 bases match TRBD1. V was clipped by 4 bases and J by 4 bases; unmatched bases: 8. Germline V lookup: CDR1 LGHDT, CDR2 YNNKEL (reference sequence). This CDR3 comprises 16 residues. The CDR3 spells CASSPTRTGSTGELFF. The CDR3 DNA sequence: TGTGCCAGCAGCCCCACCCGGACAGGGAGCACCGGGGAGCTGTTTTTT.

The CDR3 loop is CASSLADGASTDTQYF. In DNA form, the CDR3 reads TGTGCCAGCAGTTTAGCTGATGGGGCAAGCACAGATACGCAGTATTTT. This chain links TRBV28 with TRBJ2-3; possible D gene TRBD1, 5 bases. This CDR3 is built from 16 residues. Trimming shortened V by 2 bases and J by 0 bases, and 12 bases separated the two germline ends. Germline CDR1 and CDR2: MDHEN and SYDVKM.

For the CDR3, the DNA is TGTGCCAGCAGCCATCTAACAGGGTCCCAAGAGACCCAGTACTTC. Protein: CASSHLTGSQETQYF. The V gene is TRBV14, the J gene TRBJ2-5; weak D call: TRBD1 (6 bases). This CDR3 is built from 15 residues. Germline V gene data show CDR1 as SGHDN and CDR2 as FVKESK. V was trimmed by 3 bases and J by 1 base, leaving 12 bases between them.

The CDR3 loop reads CAIQRMNTEAFF. The CDR3 DNA reads as TGTGCCATCCAGAGGATGAACACTGAAGCTTTCTTT. This chain connects TRBV28 to TRBJ1-1; unclear D gene. The CDR3 loop spans 12 amino acids. V lost 10 bases, J lost 0 bases, and 9 bases lay in between. CDR1 is MDHEN, CDR2 SYDVKM, per germline.

This chain connects TRBV6-1 to TRBJ1-5; a possible D gene is TRBD1 (5 bases). The CDR3 extends over 15 amino acids. With 2 bases removed from V and 2 bases from J, the gap between germline ends came to 10 bases. In germline, CDR1 is MNHNS, CDR2 SASEGT. CDR3 DNA sequence: TGTGCCAGCAGTGAATGGGGGGGAGGCAATCAGCCCCAGCATTTT. Translating it yields CASSEWGGGNQPQHF.

The chain uses TRBV10-3 and TRBJ2-7, with 10 bases matching TRBD2. CDR1 is ENHRY and CDR2 is SYGVKD in the germline V gene. The CDR3 totals 14 residues. The ends lost 4 bases at V and 5 bases at J; junction bases unmatched: 5. The CDR3 nucleotides read TGTGCCATCAGTGGGCCTAGCGGGAGTAACGAGCAGTACTTC. Amino acid sequence: CAISGPSGSNEQYF.

The CDR3 spells CASSRTDRGAGGYTF. The CDR3, as DNA: TGTGCCAGCAGCCGTACAGACAGGGGAGCAGGGGGCTACACCTTC. This chain links TRBV6-2 or TRBV6-3 with TRBJ1-2, with 8 nucleotides matching TRBD1. Germline values: CDR1 MNHEY, CDR2 SVGEGT. Trimming removed 6 bases from V and 8 bases from J; junction bases left unmatched: 14. The CDR3 loop spans 15 amino acids.

Notes on this clone: The junction differs from germline at one of its ends, possibly a read error. The V call is TRBV28, the J call TRBJ2-6; TRBD1 is a possible D gene (6 bases). The germline gives CDR1 MDHEN, CDR2 SYDVKM. This CDR3 comprises 17 residues. CDR3 protein: CASPMGRGSSGANVLTF. The CDR3 nucleotides read TGTGCCAGCCCTATGGGCAGGGGTAGCTCTGGGGCCAACGTGCTGACTTTC.

In DNA form, the CDR3 reads TGTGCCAGCAGCGAAGCAGGAGGGAACAAGCGCGAGCAGTACTTC. Protein product: CASSEAGGNKREQYF. This rearrangement joins TRBV7-8 to TRBJ2-7; D is perhaps TRBD2 (6 bases). The germline gives CDR1 SGHVS, CDR2 FQNEAQ. The CDR3 covers 15 residues. Deletions cut 5 bases from V and 6 bases from J, with 20 bases between.

This chain links TRBV5-1 with TRBJ2-2; TRBD1 agrees at 7 bases. J lost 7 bases, V lost 4 bases, and 10 bases had no gene match. CDR3 length equals 15 residues. The germline V gene encodes CDR1 SGHRS and CDR2 YFSETQ. The CDR3 DNA sequence: TGCGCCAGCAGCCCCGACAGGGCGTACGGCGGGGAGCTGTTTTTT. Translated, it gives CASSPDRAYGGELFF.

The genes are TRBV9 and TRBJ2-3; D gene ambiguous. This CDR3 has 16 residues. Trimming stripped 0 bases from V and 4 bases from J, with 15 bases between. The germline V gene encodes CDR1 SGDLS and CDR2 YYNGEE. CDR3 protein: CASSVVGRMTPDTQYF. CDR3 nucleotide sequence: TGTGCCAGCAGCGTAGTGGGCAGGATGACCCCAGATACGCAGTATTTT.

A word on this clone: A junction end diverges from the germline sequence, so it may reflect a read error. V usage is TRBV29-1 and J usage is TRBJ2-5, with D tentatively TRBD2 (6 bases). The CDR3 spans 13 residues. Germline V lookup: CDR1 SQVTM, CDR2 ANQGSEA. Written as DNA, the CDR3 is TGCAGCGCTGAAGCTAGCGCGCAAGAGACCCAGTACTTC. Amino acids: CSAEASAQETQYF.

V is TRBV5-6 and J is TRBJ1-5; 12 nucleotides agree with TRBD1. CDR1 is SGHDT and CDR2 is YYEEEE in the germline V gene. The CDR3 length is 16 residues. J gave up 7 bases and V 3 bases, and 8 bases lay outside the gene matches. CDR3 protein: CASSSGTGGRGQPQHF. The CDR3 DNA is TGTGCCAGCAGCTCGGGGACAGGGGGCCGAGGACAGCCCCAGCATTTT.

The V gene is TRBV7-2, the J gene TRBJ1-5; possible D gene TRBD1, 6 bases. CDR1 SGHTA and CDR2 FQGNSA come from the germline V gene. V was pared by 2 bases and J by 5 bases, with 10 bases between. This CDR3 has 14 amino acids. In DNA form, the CDR3 reads TGTGCCAGCAGCTTATGGGCAGGGGATCAGCCCCAGCATTTT. Amino acids: CASSLWAGDQPQHF.

The chain carries TRBV7-9 and TRBJ2-7; D may be TRBD2 (5 bases). This CDR3 is built from 13 residues. Germline V gene lookup returns CDR1 SEHNR and CDR2 FQNEAQ (reference sequence). V lost 1 base and J lost 5, with 9 bases in between. The CDR3 sequence: CASSLGGYHEQYF. For the CDR3, the DNA is TGTGCCAGCAGCTTAGGAGGGTACCACGAGCAGTACTTC. The full variable domain, completed using reference TRBV7-9 and TRBJ2-7, is DTGVSQNPRHKITKRGQNVTFRCDPISEHNRLYWYRQTLGQGPEFLTYFQNEAQLEKSRLLSDRFSAERPKGSFSTLEIQRTEQGDSAMYLCASSLGGYHEQYFGPGTRLTVT.

The chain recombines TRBV5-1 with TRBJ2-5; 11 bases align to TRBD1. Germline V gives CDR1 SGHRS, CDR2 YFSETQ. The CDR3 consists of 15 residues. Trimming took 4 bases from V and 4 from J; bases not matched to a gene: 6. DNA of the CDR3: TGCGCCAGCAGCGCAGGACAGGGGGCAGGAGAGACCCAGTACTTC. Amino acids: CASSAGQGAGETQYF.

The chain couples TRBV29-1 to TRBJ2-2; possible D gene TRBD1, 5 bases. V lost 5 bases and J lost 7, with 11 bases in between. Germline V gene data show CDR1 as SQVTM and CDR2 as ANQGSEA. The CDR3 totals 12 residues. In nucleotides, the CDR3 is TGCAGCGTTAAGCAGGGAAGCGGGGAGCTGTTTTTT. This encodes CSVKQGSGELFF.

The chain uses TRBV2 and TRBJ1-4; D unclear. Trimming left V 5 bases short and J 4 bases short, with 8 bases between. The CDR3 consists of 13 residues. CDR1 and CDR2 from the germline V gene are SNHLY and FYNNEI. CDR3 DNA sequence: TGTGCCAGCAGTCGGCCGGGTAATGAAAAACTGTTTTTT. Protein product: CASSRPGNEKLFF.

This clone appeared once. J is TRBJ1-4 and V is TRBV9; TRBD1 might be the D (5 bases). The V end lost 3 bases, the J end lost 2 bases, and 11 bases lay between the germline ends. Germline CDR1 and CDR2: SGDLS and YYNGEE. The length of the CDR3 is 15 residues. For the CDR3, the DNA is TGTGCCAGCAGCGCTAGGGGCGTTACTAATGAAAAACTGTTTTTT. Protein sequence: CASSARGVTNEKLFF.

This chain links TRBV7-2 with TRBJ1-1, with 7 bases matching TRBD1. This CDR3 spans 15 amino acids. Looked up from germline, CDR1 is SGHTA and CDR2 is FQGNSA. Unmatched junction bases numbered 6, after V lost 4 bases and J lost 1 base. CDR3 protein: CASSWETGRNTEAFF. CDR3 DNA sequence: TGTGCCAGCAGCTGGGAGACAGGGAGGAACACTGAAGCTTTCTTT.

J is TRBJ2-5 and V is TRBV21-1; the table's D call, TRBD1, was not checked against the DNA. TRBV21-1 is given as a pseudogene. The CDR3 is made up of 15 amino acids. As DNA, the CDR3 is TGTGCCAGCAGCAAAGCGGGGCCCGAGGATGAGACCCAGTACTTC. Translation gives CASSKAGPEDETQYF.

The rearrangement joins TRBV6-6 to TRBJ1-5, with D unclear. The CDR3 spans 15 residues. From germline, CDR1 is MNHNY and CDR2 SVGAGI (reference sequence). Trimming left V 6 bases short and J 5 bases short, with 17 bases between. The CDR3 DNA sequence: TGTGCCAGCAGAGAGGGAAAGTTGGGCGATCAGCCCCAGCATTTT. The encoded protein is CASREGKLGDQPQHF.

This chain connects TRBV6-5 to TRBJ1-2; 7 bases map to TRBD1. The length of the CDR3 is 15 residues. V was clipped by 2 bases and J by 2 bases; unmatched bases: 5. Germline CDR1 and CDR2: MNHEY and SVGAGI. This chain's CDR3 is CASSYGTDVNYGYTF. The CDR3 DNA follows: TGTGCCAGCAGTTACGGGACAGACGTAAACTATGGCTACACCTTC.